This TCR beta chain was recorded in a study of T cell repertoires in cytomegalovirus infection. Germline V CDR1 and CDR2: MNHNS, SASEGT. CDR3 size: 13 residues. Deletions cut 2 bases from V and 5 bases from J, with 9 bases between. TCRdb analysed the reads with MiXCR anew, one entry per CDR3 protein. The sample carries 350,000 to 500,000 distinct CDR3 sequences, about a third recorded once. The TCR comes from a human donor in good health (CMV status not recorded). Some clones in this sample may be carry-over from other donors' samples. Sequencing was performed on PBMCs. This chain joins TRBV6-1 and TRBJ1-2, with no clear D. CDR3: CASSEPTGYGYTF. CDR3 coding DNA: TGTGCCAGCAGTGAACCGACCGGGTATGGCTACACCTTC.